The 10 T cell receptor beta chains presented below share a single source sample, sequenced in a study of blood T cell repertoires in COVID-19. The data were produced by immunoSEQ multiplex PCR, yet TCRdb's version contains in-frame clones alone and is incomplete. The sample carries roughly 240,000 clones, about 91% recorded once. Sequenced sample: PBMCs or T cells enriched from blood (not recorded which). The source is a woman between 40 and 50 years old with acute COVID-19.

CDR3 in DNA: TGCGCCAGCAGCTTGCTGACTAGCGGGAGTATCCCCTACAATGAGCAGTTCTTC. Its protein is CASSLLTSGSIPYNEQFF. This sequence joins TRBV5-1 and TRBJ2-1; 12 bases match TRBD2. V trimming: 1 base; J trimming: 2 bases; junction bases outside the gene matches: 7. This CDR3 spans 18 amino acids. Germline V gives CDR1 SGHRS, CDR2 YFSETQ. Variable domain in full (rest from reference TRBV5-1 and TRBJ2-1): KAGVTQTPRYLIKTRGQQVTLSCSPISGHRSVSWYQQTPGQGLQFLFEYFSETQRNKGNFPGRFSGRQFSNSRSEMNVSTLELGDSALYLCASSLLTSGSIPYNEQFFGPGTRLTVL.

This chain links TRBV7-2 with TRBJ2-7, with TRBD2 matching 9 bases. Trimming removed 5 bases from V and 3 bases from J; junction bases left unmatched: 11. This CDR3 is 16 amino acids long. Germline V gives CDR1 SGHTA, CDR2 FQGNSA. Here the CDR3 DNA reads TGTGCCAGCAGCCCGGGTTCCGCGGGGGGGTACTACGAGCAGTACTTC. Translating it yields CASSPGSAGGYYEQYF.

The CDR3 is CATSDPFRTGVNTGELFF. Written as DNA, the CDR3 is TGTGCCACCAGTGATCCTTTTAGGACAGGGGTGAACACCGGGGAGCTGTTTTTT. V usage is TRBV24-1 and J usage is TRBJ2-2, with 9 bases aligning to TRBD1. Germline V gene sequence: CDR1 KGHDR, CDR2 SFDVKD. The CDR3 is made up of 18 amino acids. V lost 3 bases to trimming and J lost 1 base; unmatched junction nucleotides: 8.

The chain links TRBV19 to TRBJ2-1; a weak D match, TRBD2 (6 bases). V lost 6 bases to trimming and J lost 6 bases, with 12 bases between them. Germline V CDR1 and CDR2: LNHDA, SQIVND (reference sequence). This CDR3 is 13 amino acids long. For the CDR3, the DNA is TGTGCCAGTAGGACCCCACTAGCCAATGAGCAGTTCTTC. It codes for CASRTPLANEQFF.

CDR3 DNA: TGTGCCAGCAGCGGAGGGACTAGCGGGCACCCGGGCGGGACCCAGTACTTC. It translates to CASSGGTSGHPGGTQYF. The chain couples TRBV7-6 to TRBJ2-5, with TRBD2 matching over 12 bases. Germline values: CDR1 SGHVS, CDR2 FNYEAQ. J lost 7 bases, V lost 5 bases, and 14 bases had no gene match. The CDR3 sequence is 17 residues long.

This chain uses TRBV24-1 with TRBJ2-3; 10 bases match TRBD1. CDR1 is KGHDR, CDR2 SFDVKD, per germline. This CDR3 comprises 15 residues. The J segment lost 3 bases and the V segment lost 5 bases, leaving 4 bases of the junction unmatched. The chain's CDR3 is CATSGQGARTDTQYF. CDR3 coding DNA: TGTGCCACCAGTGGACAGGGGGCGAGAACAGATACGCAGTATTTT.

The chain combines TRBV5-1 with TRBJ2-3; 8 bases agree with TRBD2. This CDR3 region has 15 residues. From germline, CDR1 is SGHRS and CDR2 YFSETQ. Trimming removed 4 bases from V and 2 bases from J; junction bases left unmatched: 6. CDR3 sequence: CASSPGTRATDTQYF. The DNA for the CDR3 is TGCGCCAGCAGCCCCGGGACTAGGGCCACAGATACGCAGTATTTT.

The V gene is TRBV9, the J gene TRBJ1-6, with 7 bases that match TRBD1. CDR1 and CDR2 (germline): SGDLS, YYNGEE. The trim removed 4 bases at V and 5 bases at J, leaving 9 bases unmatched. The CDR3 contains 16 residues. DNA of the CDR3: TGTGCCAGCAGCCTAGGGGAAGGGACAGATAATTCACCCCTCCACTTT. It specifies CASSLGEGTDNSPLHF.

The chain uses TRBV6-5 and TRBJ2-7; 8 nucleotides line up with TRBD1. This CDR3 comprises 11 residues. CDR1 and CDR2 from the germline V gene are MNHEY and SVGAGI. The ends lost 5 bases at V and 12 bases at J; junction bases unmatched: 6. CDR3 sequence (DNA): TGTGCCAGCAGTAAGGGGACAGGACTGTACTTC. It yields the protein CASSKGTGLYF.

This chain uses TRBV2 with TRBJ2-3; 10 bases match TRBD2. Germline values: CDR1 SNHLY, CDR2 FYNNEI. This CDR3 contains 14 residues. With V trimmed by 6 bases and J by 4 bases, 4 bases remained unmatched. The CDR3 is CASRGGLASDTQYF. The CDR3, as DNA: TGTGCCAGCAGGGGGGGACTAGCGTCAGATACGCAGTATTTT.